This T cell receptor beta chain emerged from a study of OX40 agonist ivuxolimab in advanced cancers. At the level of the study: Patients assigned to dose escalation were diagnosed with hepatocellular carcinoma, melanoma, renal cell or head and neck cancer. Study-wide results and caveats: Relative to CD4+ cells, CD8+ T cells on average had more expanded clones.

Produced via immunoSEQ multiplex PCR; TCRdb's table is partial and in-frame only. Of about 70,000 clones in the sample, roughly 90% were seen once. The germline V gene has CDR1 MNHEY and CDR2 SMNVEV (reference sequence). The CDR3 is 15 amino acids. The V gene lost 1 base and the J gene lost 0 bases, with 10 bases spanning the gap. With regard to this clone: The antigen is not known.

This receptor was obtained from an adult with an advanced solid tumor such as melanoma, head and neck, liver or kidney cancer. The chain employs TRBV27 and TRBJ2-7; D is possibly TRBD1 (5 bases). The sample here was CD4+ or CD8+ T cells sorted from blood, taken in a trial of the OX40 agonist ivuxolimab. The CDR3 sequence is CASSLYPGHSYEQYF. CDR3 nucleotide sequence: TGTGCCAGCAGTTTATACCCAGGGCACTCCTACGAGCAGTACTTC.